One T cell receptor (beta chain) is described in this entry. The antigen is unknown. Only in-frame clones appear in the TCRdb table, and some are missing; sequencing was by immunoSEQ multiplex PCR. The sample lists 2,500,000 or so clones, 85% to 95% occurring once. Trimming removed 6 bases from V and 8 bases from J; junction bases left unmatched: 12. CDR3 length equals 15 residues. From germline, CDR1 is MNHNS and CDR2 SASEGT. This record belongs to a study of shared clonotypes between healthy human individuals. Points from the study as a whole: Some clonotypes were shared by all four sorted-subset donors, while others were not shared. The non-shared ones had lower generation probabilities than the shared ones.

This rearrangement joins TRBV6-1 to TRBJ2-1; TRBD1 matches 8 bases. The receptor was isolated from a man between 18 and 35 years old in good health. Some clones in this sample may be carry-over from other donors' samples. The sample taken for sequencing was naive CD4+ T cells from PBMCs. Subset meaning: CD45RA+ positively selected. The CDR3 here is CASRKKDRAPHEQFF. CDR3 in DNA: TGTGCCAGCAGGAAAAAGGACAGGGCCCCGCATGAGCAGTTCTTC.